The next 22 T cell receptor beta chains were all read from a single sample in a study of blood T cell repertoires in COVID-19. Sequencing used immunoSEQ multiplex PCR; TCRdb keeps in-frame clones, though not all of them. The data hold 250,000 to 350,000 clones, with around 90% observed a single time. Sequencing was carried out using PBMCs or T cells enriched from blood (not recorded which). The receptor source for this set is a young woman with acute COVID-19.

CDR3 sequence: CASSLEIAGVYNEQFF. CDR3 DNA sequence: TGTGCCAGCAGCTTAGAGATTGCGGGAGTGTACAATGAGCAGTTCTTC. The J gene is TRBJ2-1, the V gene TRBV11-2; 7 positions match TRBD2. From germline, CDR1 is SGHAT and CDR2 FQNNGV. V lost 0 bases, J lost 4 bases, and 6 bases stayed unmatched. CDR3 length: 16 residues.

This chain connects TRBV28 to TRBJ2-3, with TRBD2 matching 14 bases. The germline CDR1 and CDR2 sequences are MDHEN and SYDVKM. This CDR3 comprises 21 residues. Trimming at V came to 4 bases and at J to 4 bases, leaving 19 bases not matched to a gene. The CDR3 bases are TGTGCCAGCAGTTCCTATTCTTGGACTCCCGGGACTAGCGGGAGACCAGATACGCAGTATTTT. Its protein product is CASSSYSWTPGTSGRPDTQYF.

The chain combines TRBV4-1 with TRBJ1-4; perhaps TRBD1 as D (5 bases). The germline CDR1 and CDR2 sequences are MGHRA and YSYEKL. CDR3 size: 14 residues. Trimming took off 0 bases at V and 4 bases at J, with 6 bases between the two ends. The CDR3 sequence is CASSQEGDNEKLFF. DNA for the CDR3: TGCGCCAGCAGCCAAGAAGGGGATAATGAAAAACTGTTTTTT.

The rearrangement joins TRBV7-9 to TRBJ1-2; D is possibly TRBD1 (6 bases). The CDR3 has 14 amino acids. CDR1 SEHNR and CDR2 FQNEAQ come from the germline V gene (reference sequence). V lost 5 bases and J lost 6, with 16 bases in between. This CDR3 reads CASSPEDRQNGYTF. CDR3 DNA: TGTGCCAGCAGCCCCGAGGACAGACAGAATGGCTACACCTTC.

In this sample, this clone turned up once. V usage is TRBV24-1 and J usage is TRBJ1-2; 9 positions agree with TRBD1. V trimming: 4 bases; J trimming: 2 bases; junction bases outside the gene matches: 4. This CDR3 contains 15 residues. Germline loops: CDR1 KGHDR, CDR2 SFDVKD. CDR3 sequence reads: CATSDGTGRNYGYTF. CDR3 in DNA: TGTGCCACCAGTGACGGGACAGGGAGAAACTATGGCTACACCTTC.

V gene TRBV19 combines with J gene TRBJ2-3, with TRBD1 as a possible D gene (6 bases). CDR1 LNHDA and CDR2 SQIVND come from the germline V gene (reference sequence). V lost 5 bases and J lost 2, with 17 bases in between. CDR3 length: 16 residues. CDR3 residues: CASSYQGNGATDTQYF. The CDR3 region has the DNA TGTGCCAGTAGTTATCAGGGGAATGGGGCCACAGATACGCAGTATTTT.

There are a few counts of this clone. The V gene is TRBV2, the J gene TRBJ2-1, with 11 bases aligning to TRBD2. In germline, CDR1 is SNHLY, CDR2 FYNNEI. The CDR3 is made up of 16 amino acids. Trimming cost V 5 bases and J 8 bases; bases outside gene matches: 11. This CDR3 is CASSIRLAGFGDEQFF. The CDR3 bases are TGTGCCAGCAGTATTAGACTAGCGGGATTCGGCGATGAGCAGTTCTTC.

The V gene is TRBV7-8, the J gene TRBJ1-4; D possibly corresponds to TRBD1 (6 bases). The germline CDR1 and CDR2 sequences are SGHVS and FQNEAQ. V was shortened by 5 bases and J by 8 bases, with 18 bases between the two germline ends. This CDR3 region has 15 residues. The CDR3 region is CASSPDTGSGEKLFF. In DNA form, the CDR3 reads TGTGCCAGCAGCCCCGACACAGGGTCGGGGGAAAAACTGTTTTTT.

J is TRBJ2-1 and V is TRBV7-2; TRBD2 matches at 9 bases. Germline CDR1 is SGHTA and CDR2 is FQGNSA. V shed 1 base, J shed 6 bases, and the junction held 13 bases outside the gene matches. There are 18 residues in the CDR3. CDR3 DNA: TGTGCCAGCAGCTTAGTGAGTATGCTAGCGGGACTGCGCAATGAGCAGTTCTTC. This encodes CASSLVSMLAGLRNEQFF.

The count of this clone is one. The CDR3 DNA is TGTGCCAGCAGCTCTACTGAGCGGACCCCAGATACGCAGTATTTT. Residues: CASSSTERTPDTQYF. V and J are TRBV7-9 and TRBJ2-3, with D possibly TRBD2 on 5 matching bases. CDR1 and CDR2 from the germline V gene are SEHNR and FQNEAQ (reference sequence). The CDR3 has 15 residues. Between the trimmed V and J ends, which lost 4 bases and 4 bases, there was a span of 15 bases.

The chain couples TRBV27 to TRBJ1-6; tentatively, D is TRBD1 (6 bases). CDR3 length: 17 amino acids. V lost 5 bases and J 0 bases, leaving 14 bases between the germline ends. Germline V gene data show CDR1 as MNHEY and CDR2 as SMNVEV (reference sequence). CDR3 in amino acids: CASSRDRPDSYNSPLHF. The CDR3, as DNA: TGTGCCAGCAGTAGAGACAGGCCCGACTCCTATAATTCACCCCTCCACTTT.

The J gene is TRBJ2-1, the V gene TRBV2; TRBD2 matches at 14 bases. Germline V gene data show CDR1 as SNHLY and CDR2 as FYNNEI. Trimming removed 5 bases from V and 7 bases from J; junction bases left unmatched: 4. The CDR3 length is 15 residues. The DNA of the CDR3 is TGTGCCAGCAGTTCCGGGACTAGCGGGAGAAATGAGCAGTTCTTC. It yields the protein CASSSGTSGRNEQFF.

The rearrangement uses TRBV11-2 and TRBJ2-2; D is perhaps TRBD1 (6 bases). Germline-derived CDR1 and CDR2 are SGHAT and FQNNGV. The CDR3 consists of 15 residues. Trimming left V 2 bases short and J 8 bases short, with 15 bases between. CDR3 residues: CASSLRVDRPGELFF. The CDR3 region has the DNA TGTGCCAGCAGCTTAAGGGTGGACAGACCTGGGGAGCTGTTTTTT.

The gene calls are TRBV4-2 and TRBJ2-7, with 12 positions matching TRBD1. From germline, CDR1 is LGHNA and CDR2 YNFKEQ. This CDR3 spans 15 amino acids. Trimming took 5 bases from V and 1 from J; bases not matched to a gene: 3. The CDR3 DNA is TGTGCCAGCAGCAGGGACAGGGGGCCTTCCTACGAGCAGTACTTC. Translation: CASSRDRGPSYEQYF.

This rearrangement joins TRBV28 to TRBJ2-5, with 9 bases aligning to TRBD1. CDR3 length: 14 amino acids. Germline-derived CDR1 and CDR2 are MDHEN and SYDVKM. The V and J ends lost 8 bases and 7 bases, in that order; junction bases with no gene match: 11. CDR3 residues: CASVQQGARGTQYF. CDR3 coding DNA: TGTGCCAGCGTCCAACAGGGGGCGCGCGGGACCCAGTACTTC.

A remark on this clone: Other nucleotide sequences from this sample produce the same CDR3. This rearrangement joins TRBV3-1 (or the pseudogene TRBV3-2) to TRBJ2-1, with TRBD2 as a possible D gene (5 bases). Germline V gene lookup returns CDR1 LGHDT and CDR2 YNNKEL (reference sequence). The CDR3 extends over 14 amino acids. Trimming left V 1 base short and J 5 bases short, with 9 bases between. The CDR3 bases are TGTGCCAGCAGCCAAGTGCTAGCCAACAATGAGCAGTTCTTC. Its translation: CASSQVLANNEQFF.

J is TRBJ1-4 and V is TRBV5-8; perhaps TRBD1 as D (5 bases). This CDR3 has 16 amino acids. Germline V gives CDR1 SGHTS, CDR2 YDEGEE. The V gene lost 0 bases and the J gene lost 4 bases, with 13 bases spanning the gap. The CDR3 DNA sequence: TGTGCCAGCAGCTTGGGCGACAGACCCGGTAATGAAAAACTGTTTTTT. This codes for CASSLGDRPGNEKLFF.

The CDR3 region has the DNA TGTGCCAGCAGTGTAGGACCAGGCTACGAGCAGTACTTC. Amino acids: CASSVGPGYEQYF. The chain combines TRBV12-3 or TRBV12-4 with TRBJ2-7; D is undetermined. CDR3 length: 13 amino acids. Deletions cut 5 bases from V and 3 bases from J, with 11 bases between.

V usage is TRBV18 and J usage is TRBJ1-2, with D possibly TRBD1 on 6 matching bases. Trimming pared 5 bases from V and 13 bases from J, leaving 14 bases between. CDR1 is KGHSH and CDR2 is LQKENI in the germline V gene. CDR3 length: 11 residues. The chain's CDR3 is CASSSGAEVTF. The DNA for the CDR3 is TGTGCCAGCTCATCAGGGGCGGAGGTCACCTTC.

The V gene is TRBV11-2, the J gene TRBJ2-7; D gene ambiguous. V gave up 0 bases and J gave up 4 bases, with 10 bases separating them. Germline V gene data show CDR1 as SGHAT and CDR2 as FQNNGV. CDR3 length: 14 amino acids. CDR3 region: CASSLDLAGYEQYF. CDR3 DNA sequence: TGTGCCAGCAGCTTAGATCTCGCCGGGTACGAGCAGTACTTC.

The chain links TRBV19 to TRBJ1-5; TRBD1 matches 8 bases. Germline V gives CDR1 LNHDA, CDR2 SQIVND (reference sequence). The CDR3 contains 17 residues. The V gene end was trimmed by 3 bases and the J gene end by 3 bases; junction bases not matched to a gene: 10. In DNA form, the CDR3 reads TGTGCCAGTAGTATGGCTACCGGGACAGGTCTCAATCAGCCCCAGCATTTT. Residues: CASSMATGTGLNQPQHF.

This chain uses TRBV9 with TRBJ2-2; TRBD2 aligns across 14 bases. J lost 6 bases, V lost 3 bases, and 7 bases had no gene match. The CDR3 spans 17 residues. Germline V gene sequence: CDR1 SGDLS, CDR2 YYNGEE. The CDR3 region has the DNA TGTGCCAGCAGCGCGACTAGCGGGAGGGCCCTTTCCGGGGAGCTGTTTTTT. Its translation is CASSATSGRALSGELFF. Looking up the rest from reference TRBV9 and TRBJ2-2 gives the full variable domain: DSGVTQTPKHLITATGQRVTLRCSPRSGDLSVYWYQQSLDQGLQFLIQYYNGEERAKGNILERFSAQQFPDLHSELNLSSLELGDSALYFCASSATSGRALSGELFFGEGSRLTVL.